What follows are 8 T cell receptor beta chains derived from one specimen sequenced in a study of CD8 T cells in Susac syndrome. Random hexamers were used to reverse transcribe 0.5 to 1 ug of RNA. Via MiXCR, TCRdb re-called the immunoSEQ multiplex PCR reads, giving one row per CDR3 protein. Of approximately 190,000 distinct CDR3 sequences in the sample, roughly nine tenths were seen once. Sequenced sample: CD4+ T cells from PBMCs. These TCRs come from a human donor with Susac syndrome.

This clonotype was counted once. The chain is built from TRBV10-3 and TRBJ1-5, with 10 bases matching TRBD1. Unmatched junction bases numbered 4, after V lost 7 bases and J lost 4 bases. The CDR3 consists of 14 residues. The germline V gene has CDR1 ENHRY and CDR2 SYGVKD. CDR3 nucleotides: TGTGCCATCAAGGGGACAGGGGAAAATCAGCCCCAGCATTTT. This translates into CAIKGTGENQPQHF.

The rearrangement links TRBV5-1 to TRBJ2-3; weak D call: TRBD2 (5 bases). The CDR3 is 13 amino acids. Trimming shortened V by 5 bases and J by 2 bases, and 9 bases separated the two germline ends. Germline V gene sequence: CDR1 SGHRS, CDR2 YFSETQ. The CDR3 reads CASRARATDTQYF. The CDR3, as DNA: TGCGCCAGCAGGGCGAGGGCCACAGATACGCAGTATTTT. Together with reference TRBV5-1 and TRBJ2-3, the CDR3 gives the full variable domain: KAGVTQTPRYLIKTRGQQVTLSCSPISGHRSVSWYQQTPGQGLQFLFEYFSETQRNKGNFPGRFSGRQFSNSRSEMNVSTLELGDSALYLCASRARATDTQYFGPGTRLTVL.

The gene calls are TRBV20-1 and TRBJ1-5, with D perhaps matching TRBD1 (5 bases). Trimming shortened V by 2 bases and J by 4 bases, and 9 bases separated the two germline ends. CDR1 is DFQATT, CDR2 SNEGSKA, per germline (reference sequence). The CDR3 is made up of 13 amino acids. CDR3 loop: CSARQGKNQPQHF. The CDR3 coding sequence is TGCAGTGCTAGACAGGGTAAGAATCAGCCCCAGCATTTT.

The CDR3 DNA is TGTGCCAGCCGCATCCATCCGACTAGCGGGAGTCCGTACACCGGGGAGCTGTTTTTT. It codes for CASRIHPTSGSPYTGELFF. The chain couples TRBV12-3 or TRBV12-4 to TRBJ2-2; 12 bases fit TRBD2. With V trimmed by 8 bases and J by 3 bases, 16 bases remained unmatched. The CDR3 runs to 19 residues.

V gene TRBV4-1 combines with J gene TRBJ1-6; the D gene is possibly TRBD1 (5 bases). V was pared by 0 bases and J by 5 bases, with 11 bases between. CDR1 and CDR2 from the germline V gene are MGHRA and YSYEKL. CDR3 length: 16 amino acids. The CDR3: CASSQEGLGNNSPLHF. CDR3 DNA sequence: TGCGCCAGCAGCCAAGAGGGGCTCGGGAATAATTCACCCCTCCACTTT.

The J gene is TRBJ2-1, the V gene TRBV12-3 or TRBV12-4; 9 bases are a match to TRBD2. V was pared by 6 bases and J by 3 bases, with 6 bases of the junction left unmatched. The CDR3 sequence is 15 residues long. CDR3 sequence (DNA): TGTGCCAGCAGCCGCCGACTAGCGGACTACAATGAGCAGTTCTTC. This gives the protein CASSRRLADYNEQFF.

The rearrangement joins TRBV28 to TRBJ2-1; 16 nucleotides align to TRBD2. Trimming at V came to 5 bases and at J to 6 bases, leaving 7 bases not matched to a gene. Germline lookup yields CDR1 MDHEN and CDR2 SYDVKM. The CDR3 consists of 17 residues. As DNA, the CDR3 is TGTGCCAGCAGTCCGTCCGGGACTAGCGGGAGGGGCAATGAGCAGTTCTTC. This codes for CASSPSGTSGRGNEQFF.

The rearrangement uses TRBV12-3 or TRBV12-4 and TRBJ1-5; TRBD1 agrees at 7 bases. The CDR3 loop spans 15 amino acids. J gave up 3 bases and V 1 base, and 3 bases lay outside the gene matches. CDR3 amino acids: CASSLGGGNNQPQHF. The DNA for the CDR3 is TGTGCCAGCAGTTTAGGAGGGGGCAACAATCAGCCCCAGCATTTT.